The rows below give T cell receptor beta chains drawn from one sample of a study of shared clonotypes between healthy human individuals. Some clones are missing from TCRdb's copy, which holds only in-frame ones; the method was immunoSEQ multiplex PCR. The sample contains roughly 650,000 clones, around 96% of which appear only once. Sequenced input: naive CD8+ T cells sorted from blood. Receptor source: a woman aged 25 to 45 in good health. The CDR3 runs from the conserved cysteine through the conserved F or W. A D gene is named only where the DNA matches it firmly. Clone sizes are given selectively: once, few, many, or a class where the clone is expanded.

v_gene: TRBV13; abundance: .; j_gene: TRBJ1-2; d_gene: .; CDR3aa: CASSLGTAANYGYTF; CDR3nt: TGTGCCAGCAGCTTAGGTACGGCCGCTAACTATGGCTACACCTTC
v_gene: TRBV7-9; abundance: once; j_gene: TRBJ1-5; d_gene: .; CDR3aa: CASSLGSQPQHF; CDR3nt: TGTGCCAGCAGCTTAGGCAGTCAGCCCCAGCATTTT
v_gene: TRBV29-1; abundance: .; j_gene: TRBJ1-2; d_gene: .; CDR3aa: CSVDVLTYGYTF; CDR3nt: TGCAGCGTTGATGTCCTGACCTATGGCTACACCTTC
v_gene: TRBV7-2; abundance: .; j_gene: TRBJ1-6; d_gene: .; CDR3aa: CASSLVNAGGVYNSPLHF; CDR3nt: TGTGCCAGCAGCTTAGTCAACGCGGGGGGCGTCTATAATTCACCCCTCCACTTT
v_gene: TRBV5-4; abundance: .; j_gene: TRBJ1-1; d_gene: .; CDR3aa: CASRIWGNTEAFF; CDR3nt: TGTGCCAGCAGAATATGGGGGAATACTGAAGCTTTCTTT
v_gene: TRBV28; abundance: .; j_gene: TRBJ2-2; d_gene: .; CDR3aa: CASSLLEPRAGELFF; CDR3nt: TGTGCCAGCAGTTTATTGGAACCGCGAGCCGGGGAGCTGTTTTTT
v_gene: TRBV10-3; abundance: .; j_gene: TRBJ1-1; d_gene: .; CDR3aa: CAISEGSGKGTEAFF; CDR3nt: TGTGCCATCAGTGAAGGTTCAGGGAAAGGCACTGAAGCTTTCTTT
v_gene: TRBV15; abundance: .; j_gene: TRBJ2-7; d_gene: TRBD2; CDR3aa: CATSTELAGSYEQYF; CDR3nt: TGTGCCACCAGCACCGAACTAGCGGGGTCCTACGAGCAGTACTTC
v_gene: TRBV5-4; abundance: .; j_gene: TRBJ1-1; d_gene: .; CDR3aa: CASSLAPDQAFF; CDR3nt: TGTGCCAGCAGCTTGGCCCCCGATCAAGCTTTCTTT
v_gene: TRBV5-4; abundance: .; j_gene: TRBJ2-7; d_gene: .; CDR3aa: CASSPLGQAPYEQYF; CDR3nt: TGTGCCAGCAGCCCCCTGGGCCAGGCCCCCTACGAGCAGTACTTC
v_gene: TRBV27; abundance: .; j_gene: TRBJ2-7; d_gene: .; CDR3aa: CASMGQFYEQYF; CDR3nt: TGTGCCAGTATGGGACAATTCTACGAGCAGTACTTC
v_gene: TRBV11-2; abundance: .; j_gene: TRBJ2-7; d_gene: TRBD2; CDR3aa: CASSAVGRGYEQYF; CDR3nt: TGTGCCAGCAGCGCCGTAGGGAGGGGCTACGAGCAGTACTTC
v_gene: TRBV5-8; abundance: .; j_gene: TRBJ2-2; d_gene: .; CDR3aa: CASSLSISGQGGTGELFF; CDR3nt: TGTGCCAGCAGCCTTTCGATCTCGGGGCAGGGGGGCACCGGGGAGCTGTTTTTT
v_gene: TRBV4-1; abundance: .; j_gene: TRBJ2-1; d_gene: .; CDR3aa: CASSQDGWNEQFF; CDR3nt: TGCGCCAGCAGCCAAGATGGGTGGAATGAGCAGTTCTTC
v_gene: TRBV5-1; abundance: .; j_gene: TRBJ1-1; d_gene: TRBD1; CDR3aa: CASSLADTGGRTEAFF; CDR3nt: TGCGCCAGCAGCTTGGCCGATACAGGGGGCCGCACTGAAGCTTTCTTT
v_gene: TRBV27; abundance: .; j_gene: TRBJ2-3; d_gene: .; CDR3aa: CASSPTGRGTQYF; CDR3nt: TGTGCCAGCAGCCCCACGGGGCGGGGTACGCAGTATTTT
v_gene: TRBV5-4; abundance: .; j_gene: TRBJ1-1; d_gene: TRBD1; CDR3aa: CASSLETGGAADTEAFF; CDR3nt: TGTGCCAGCAGCTTGGAAACAGGGGGCGCAGCTGATACTGAAGCTTTCTTT
v_gene: TRBV28; abundance: .; j_gene: TRBJ2-7; d_gene: TRBD2; CDR3aa: CASRKSSGPVGLGEYF; CDR3nt: TGTGCCAGCAGAAAATCTAGCGGGCCTGTCGGCCTCGGGGAGTACTTC
v_gene: TRBV7-2; abundance: .; j_gene: TRBJ2-5; d_gene: TRBD1; CDR3aa: CASSFMDRGGEQYF; CDR3nt: TGTGCCAGCAGCTTTATGGACAGGGGTGGGGAGCAGTACTTC
v_gene: TRBV5-4; abundance: .; j_gene: TRBJ2-7; d_gene: .; CDR3aa: CAKTPREQIYEQYF; CDR3nt: TGTGCCAAAACTCCCCGGGAGCAGATATACGAGCAGTACTTC
v_gene: TRBV19; abundance: once; j_gene: TRBJ2-1; d_gene: TRBD2; CDR3aa: CASRPGLAGVIEQFF; CDR3nt: TGTGCCAGTAGACCCGGACTAGCGGGAGTAATCGAGCAGTTCTTC
v_gene: TRBV27; abundance: .; j_gene: TRBJ2-1; d_gene: TRBD2; CDR3aa: CASKEGTSGVGEQFF; CDR3nt: TGTGCCAGCAAAGAAGGGACTAGCGGGGTAGGTGAGCAGTTCTTC
v_gene: TRBV5-4; abundance: once; j_gene: TRBJ2-1; d_gene: TRBD2; CDR3aa: CASSPWSGTEQFF; CDR3nt: TGTGCCAGCAGCCCTTGGAGCGGGACTGAGCAGTTCTTC
v_gene: TRBV7-9; abundance: .; j_gene: TRBJ2-7; d_gene: .; CDR3aa: CASGPGPYEQYF; CDR3nt: TGTGCCAGCGGCCCGGGACCCTACGAGCAGTACTTC
v_gene: TRBV7-9; abundance: .; j_gene: TRBJ2-7; d_gene: TRBD1; CDR3aa: CASSSRTGDNYEQYF; CDR3nt: TGTGCCAGCAGCTCTCGGACAGGGGACAACTACGAGCAGTACTTC
v_gene: TRBV5-5; abundance: .; j_gene: TRBJ2-7; d_gene: .; CDR3aa: CASSWGTSYEQYF; CDR3nt: TGTGCCAGCAGCTGGGGGACTTCCTACGAGCAGTACTTC
v_gene: TRBV27; abundance: .; j_gene: TRBJ1-1; d_gene: TRBD1; CDR3aa: CASSPGTANTEAFF; CDR3nt: TGTGCCAGCAGTCCGGGGACAGCGAACACTGAAGCTTTCTTT
v_gene: TRBV9; abundance: .; j_gene: TRBJ2-1; d_gene: .; CDR3aa: CASSVGSLDGLGTNEQFF; CDR3nt: TGTGCCAGCAGCGTAGGATCTCTTGATGGGCTAGGTACGAATGAGCAGTTCTTC
v_gene: TRBV5-6; abundance: .; j_gene: TRBJ1-1; d_gene: .; CDR3aa: CASSRGRVNTEAFF; CDR3nt: TGTGCCAGCAGCAGAGGACGGGTGAACACTGAAGCTTTCTTT
v_gene: TRBV9; abundance: .; j_gene: TRBJ2-3; d_gene: TRBD2; CDR3aa: CASSVAGGYTDTQYF; CDR3nt: TGTGCCAGCAGCGTAGCGGGAGGGTACACAGATACGCAGTATTTT
v_gene: TRBV28; abundance: .; j_gene: TRBJ2-3; d_gene: TRBD2; CDR3aa: CASRLAGGFDTQYF; CDR3nt: TGTGCCAGCAGACTAGCGGGAGGGTTCGATACGCAGTATTTT
v_gene: TRBV5-4; abundance: once; j_gene: TRBJ1-1; d_gene: TRBD1; CDR3aa: CASSPPQGGMNTEAFF; CDR3nt: TGTGCCAGCAGCCCCCCCCAGGGGGGAATGAACACTGAAGCTTTCTTT
v_gene: TRBV2; abundance: .; j_gene: TRBJ2-1; d_gene: .; CDR3aa: CASSWTILWNEQFF; CDR3nt: TGTGCCAGCAGTTGGACTATATTGTGGAATGAGCAGTTCTTC
v_gene: TRBV30; abundance: .; j_gene: TRBJ2-3; d_gene: TRBD1; CDR3aa: CAWRGYGTGKTTSTDTQYF; CDR3nt: TGTGCCTGGAGGGGGTACGGGACAGGGAAAACAACTAGCACAGATACGCAGTATTTT
v_gene: TRBV5-1; abundance: .; j_gene: TRBJ2-3; d_gene: .; CDR3aa: CASSLGQITDTQYF; CDR3nt: TGCGCCAGCAGCTTGGGACAGATCACAGATACGCAGTATTTT
v_gene: TRBV4-2; abundance: .; j_gene: TRBJ1-1; d_gene: .; CDR3aa: CASSQGQLGGTEAFF; CDR3nt: TGTGCCAGCAGCCAAGGTCAGTTGGGAGGGACTGAAGCTTTCTTT
v_gene: TRBV10-1; abundance: .; j_gene: TRBJ2-7; d_gene: .; CDR3aa: CASSESGGTDEQYF; CDR3nt: TGCGCCAGCAGTGAGTCCGGCGGGACCGACGAGCAGTACTTC
v_gene: TRBV7-8; abundance: .; j_gene: TRBJ2-1; d_gene: .; CDR3aa: CASSSIQGSYNEQFF; CDR3nt: TGTGCCAGCAGTTCTATCCAGGGCTCCTACAATGAGCAGTTCTTC
v_gene: TRBV28; abundance: .; j_gene: TRBJ2-2; d_gene: .; CDR3aa: CASSFRTPDNTGELFF; CDR3nt: TGTGCCAGCAGTTTTAGGACTCCCGACAACACCGGGGAGCTGTTTTTT
v_gene: TRBV6-5; abundance: .; j_gene: TRBJ1-1; d_gene: .; CDR3aa: CASSPTGWGWTEAFF; CDR3nt: TGTGCCAGCAGCCCTACAGGGTGGGGGTGGACTGAAGCTTTCTTT
v_gene: TRBV5-6; abundance: .; j_gene: TRBJ2-1; d_gene: .; CDR3aa: CASSLARPTTYVDEQFF; CDR3nt: TGTGCCAGCAGCTTGGCGAGGCCCACCACCTACGTCGATGAGCAGTTCTTC
v_gene: TRBV6-5; abundance: .; j_gene: TRBJ2-1; d_gene: .; CDR3aa: CASKDTGDHEQFF; CDR3nt: TGTGCCAGCAAGGACACGGGAGATCATGAGCAGTTCTTC
v_gene: TRBV10-2; abundance: .; j_gene: TRBJ2-7; d_gene: .; CDR3aa: CASSEIPPGLAPYEQYF; CDR3nt: TGCGCCAGCAGTGAGATCCCCCCGGGTCTAGCACCCTACGAGCAGTACTTC
v_gene: TRBV5-3; abundance: .; j_gene: TRBJ2-5; d_gene: TRBD1; CDR3aa: CARSRTGDRPMGETQYF; CDR3nt: TGTGCCAGAAGCCGCACGGGGGACAGGCCCATGGGAGAGACCCAGTACTTC
v_gene: TRBV27; abundance: .; j_gene: TRBJ1-2; d_gene: TRBD1; CDR3aa: CASTITPGQGAYGYTF; CDR3nt: TGTGCCAGCACTATTACCCCGGGACAGGGAGCTTATGGCTACACCTTC
v_gene: TRBV4-1; abundance: .; j_gene: TRBJ1-1; d_gene: .; CDR3aa: CASSQEPIFTEAFF; CDR3nt: TGCGCCAGCAGCCAAGAACCCATATTCACTGAAGCTTTCTTT
v_gene: TRBV6-1; abundance: once; j_gene: TRBJ2-1; d_gene: .; CDR3aa: CASSKRGPYYNEQFF; CDR3nt: TGTGCCAGCAGCAAAAGAGGTCCCTACTACAATGAGCAGTTCTTC
v_gene: TRBV5-6; abundance: .; j_gene: TRBJ2-5; d_gene: .; CDR3aa: CASSPEGGAPPETQYF; CDR3nt: TGTGCCAGCAGCCCCGAGGGGGGGGCGCCCCCGGAGACCCAGTACTTC
v_gene: TRBV11-2; abundance: .; j_gene: TRBJ2-3; d_gene: .; CDR3aa: CASSLGLGWGTDTQYF; CDR3nt: TGTGCCAGCAGCTTAGGGCTAGGCTGGGGCACAGATACGCAGTATTTT
v_gene: TRBV9; abundance: .; j_gene: TRBJ2-1; d_gene: .; CDR3aa: CASSVGGTTEQFF; CDR3nt: TGTGCCAGCAGCGTAGGGGGGACAACTGAGCAGTTCTTC
v_gene: TRBV7-2; abundance: .; j_gene: TRBJ2-7; d_gene: .; CDR3aa: CASSSDAIKLGFPYEQYF; CDR3nt: TGTGCCAGCAGCTCGGATGCGATTAAGCTTGGGTTTCCCTACGAGCAGTACTTC
v_gene: TRBV5-4; abundance: .; j_gene: TRBJ2-6; d_gene: TRBD2; CDR3aa: CASSLEGSGDPWAGANVLTF; CDR3nt: TGTGCCAGCAGCTTGGAGGGGAGCGGGGATCCGTGGGCTGGGGCCAACGTCCTGACTTTC
v_gene: TRBV7-9; abundance: .; j_gene: TRBJ2-1; d_gene: TRBD1; CDR3aa: CASSLGRGKASYNEQFF; CDR3nt: TGTGCCAGCAGCTTAGGCAGGGGGAAGGCCTCCTACAATGAGCAGTTCTTC